This TCR beta chain was retrieved from a study of cytomegalovirus exposure and HLA in healthy donors. The wider study: In a previous analysis, some 120 million unique TCR beta sequences were found from 170 million or so T cells.

13 Jbeta primers and 60 Vbeta primers were used for the PCR. Assay used: immunoSEQ multiplex PCR; TCRdb lists only in-frame clones, some missing. This sample has 50,000 to 65,000 clones; approximately 86% occur once, and the top ten carry roughly 3%. The study, taken as a whole, reports: The authors considered a cluster of highly shared sequence variants likely to be a sequencing artifact. Among donors in an Asian-associated ancestry cluster, a later analysis reportedly found fewer N-insertions than the roughly 700-donor mean.

A remark on this clone: Antigen unknown.

Trimming removed 3 bases from V and 7 bases from J, with 14 bases in between. CDR1 and CDR2 from the germline V gene are SGDLS and YYNGEE. This CDR3 is 14 amino acids long. The sample taken for sequencing was PBMCs. The chain couples TRBV9 to TRBJ1-3; no definite D call. The sequence was obtained from a woman under 30 in good health and CMV-seronegative. CDR3 region: CASSEEGFRNTIYF. Here the CDR3 DNA reads TGTGCCAGCAGCGAAGAGGGCTTTAGGAACACCATATATTTT.